Below are 12 T cell receptor beta chains sequenced from a single sample in a study of breast tumors, draining lymph nodes, adjacent tissues. Breast cancer patients provided tissue from their axillary draining lymph nodes. TCRdb called the multiplex PCR reads again in MiXCR, with one record for every CDR3 protein. Counted here are approximately 200,000 distinct CDR3 sequences, about 32% occurring once; the ten biggest clones make up 4% to 4.5%. Sequenced input: axillary lymph node tissue. These receptors were taken from a female donor with breast cancer. Some clones in this sample may be carry-over from other donors' samples.

This clonotype has a count of ten or more. The J gene is TRBJ2-3, the V gene TRBV28, with 10 bases identical to TRBD2. Germline lookup yields CDR1 MDHEN and CDR2 SYDVKM. This CDR3 comprises 15 residues. V was clipped by 5 bases and J by 5 bases; unmatched bases: 7. The CDR3 region is CASSPLLAGKDTQYF. The CDR3 DNA sequence: TGTGCCAGCAGTCCGCTACTAGCGGGAAAAGATACGCAGTATTTT.

This clonotype appeared a few times. The chain combines TRBV6-2 or TRBV6-3 with TRBJ1-1, with D possibly TRBD1 on 5 matching bases. CDR3 length: 14 residues. V lost 4 bases to trimming and J lost 6 bases, with 15 bases between them. Germline-derived CDR1 and CDR2 are MNHEY and SVGEGT. CDR3 bases: TGTGCCAGCAGTTTAGCAGGGCGCTTACCTGAAGCTTTCTTT. Residues: CASSLAGRLPEAFF.

There are many counts of this clonotype. This chain uses TRBV20-1 with TRBJ2-5; tentatively, D is TRBD1 or TRBD2 (5 bases each). Germline-derived CDR1 and CDR2 are DFQATT and SNEGSKA (reference sequence). Trimming took 5 bases from V and 4 from J, leaving 17 bases between them. This CDR3 region has 14 residues. Written as DNA, the CDR3 is TGCAGTGCTTTTATACTAGGGGTGCGAGAGACCCAGTACTTC. Translating gives CSAFILGVRETQYF.

This clonotype has just a few counts. The chain couples TRBV6-6 to TRBJ1-1, with TRBD1 identical over 7 bases. Germline assignment: CDR1 MNHNY and CDR2 SVGAGI (reference sequence). J gave up 2 bases and V 7 bases, and 4 bases lay outside the gene matches. CDR3 size: 13 residues. Written as DNA, the CDR3 is TGTGCCAGCAACGACAGGGAAAACACTGAAGCTTTCTTT. As protein: CASNDRENTEAFF.

This clonotype was detected ten times or more. The genes are TRBV7-9 and TRBJ2-6, with D tentatively TRBD2 (5 bases). The CDR3 has 16 residues. Germline-derived CDR1 and CDR2 are SEHNR and FQNEAQ (reference sequence). The CDR3 DNA follows: TGTGGGGGTAGTGAGGGTTTTCTGTCTGGGGCCAACGTCCTGACTTTC. It specifies CGGSEGFLSGANVLTF. The full variable domain, its missing parts supplied by reference TRBV7-9 and TRBJ2-6, is DTGVSQNPRHKITKRGQNVTFRCDPISEHNRLYWYRQTLGQGPEFLTYFQNEAQLEKSRLLSDRFSAERPKGSFSTLEIQRTEQGDSAMYLCGGSEGFLSGANVLTFGAGSRLTVL.

Many counts were recorded for this clonotype. This chain connects TRBV28 to TRBJ1-6; D remains unclear. V shed 7 bases and J shed 8 bases, with 18 bases lying between them. Germline loops: CDR1 MDHEN, CDR2 SYDVKM. CDR3 size: 15 residues. The CDR3 is CASTLLGGGDSPLHF. The DNA for the CDR3 is TGTGCCAGCACCCTTCTCGGAGGCGGAGATTCACCCCTCCACTTT.

This clonotype was seen many times. V and J are TRBV20-1 and TRBJ2-2, with 12 bases aligning to TRBD2. Per the germline V gene, CDR1 is DFQATT and CDR2 is SNEGSKA (reference sequence). The CDR3 runs to 18 residues. The J segment lost 1 base and the V segment lost 2 bases, leaving 8 bases of the junction unmatched. CDR3 loop: CSARLAGGGSWNTGELFF. The CDR3 nucleotides read TGCAGTGCTAGACTAGCGGGAGGGGGCAGCTGGAACACCGGGGAGCTGTTTTTT.

V usage is TRBV20-1 and J usage is TRBJ1-6, with 8 bases that match TRBD1. The V segment lost 1 base and the J segment 10 bases; nucleotides outside the gene matches: 6. In germline, CDR1 is DFQATT, CDR2 SNEGSKA (reference sequence). CDR3 length: 14 amino acids. CDR3 protein: CSARGATGVSPLHF. The CDR3 DNA reads TGCAGTGCTAGAGGAGCGACAGGGGTATCACCCCTCCACTTT.

Regarding this clonotype: This may be a read error: a much more frequent sequence differs by one nucleotide. The rearrangement links TRBV10-3 to TRBJ2-7, with 8 bases fitting TRBD2. The CDR3 has 18 amino acids. CDR1 and CDR2 (germline): ENHRY, SYGVKD. The chain's CDR3 is CAISGGGSNAGGGYERYF. As DNA, the CDR3 is TGTGCCATCAGTGGGGGCGGAAGTAATGCGGGAGGAGGCTACGAGCGGTACTTC.

Remarks on this clonotype: A much more abundant neighbour one base away suggests this may be a read error. V usage is TRBV6-1 and J usage is TRBJ1-4; D uncertain. This CDR3 is built from 13 residues. Germline CDR1 MNHNS, CDR2 SASEGT. This CDR3 is CASSIQLNEKLLF. DNA for the CDR3: TGTGCCAGCAGTATACAGCTTAATGAAAAACTGCTTTTT.

The sample holds many counts of this clonotype. This chain connects TRBV11-2 to TRBJ2-7, with TRBD1 matching 7 bases. In germline, CDR1 is SGHAT, CDR2 FQNNGV. CDR3 size: 15 residues. J gave up 3 bases and V 5 bases, and 10 bases lay outside the gene matches. The CDR3 loop is CASSRDSVTFYEQYF. CDR3 coding DNA: TGTGCCAGCAGCCGGGACAGCGTAACGTTCTACGAGCAGTACTTC.

This clonotype appeared many times. The chain uses TRBV19 and TRBJ1-5; D is ambiguous. Trimming stripped 7 bases from V and 5 bases from J, with 12 bases between. This CDR3 has 13 residues. CDR1 LNHDA and CDR2 SQIVND come from the germline V gene (reference sequence). CDR3 sequence (DNA): TGTGCCAGTACGGCAAGGGAGTATCAGCCCCAGCATTTT. Translation: CASTAREYQPQHF.